This T cell receptor beta chain stems from a study of PD-L1 blockade in urothelial cancer. Overall study: Earlier, patients had received 0 to 3 chemotherapy regimens. Median T cell yield per blood sample was about 150,000 cells. Timepoints chosen for blood analysis were 3 weeks (second dose) and 6 weeks after treatment start.

Data came from immunoSEQ multiplex PCR; TCRdb stores just in-frame clones and leaves some out. The sample comprises tens of thousands of clones, around 79% of which are singletons, and roughly 3.9% rests with the top ten. Time point meaning: pretreatment peripheral blood. The V end lost 4 bases, the J end lost 0 bases, and 11 bases lay between the germline ends. The CDR3 extends over 14 amino acids. The germline CDR1 and CDR2 sequences are SGHRS and YFSETQ. This material consisted of PBMCs, taken around atezolizumab (anti-PD-L1) treatment. The source of this sequence is a man in his 70s with urothelial cancer. V is TRBV5-1 and J is TRBJ2-7; D possibly corresponds to TRBD2 (6 bases). The CDR3 region has the DNA TGCGCCAGCAGCAGGCGGGACGGCTCCTACGAGCAGTACTTC. This sequence encodes CASSRRDGSYEQYF.